This T cell receptor beta chain was documented in a study of blood T cells in healthy people across ages (dated by TCRdb to between 2015 and 2017). As for the study more broadly: Template switching captured roughly one uniquely barcoded TCR beta cDNA molecule per two T cells in model experiments. Two additional independent replicas of 1 million unique cDNA reads from the same blood draw were analyzed for two donors (one aged 18 to 29 and one aged 80 or older). Donors of different ages were randomly distributed across sequencing lanes to avoid experimental bias. Donors were grouped into four age groups: young (average roughly 17 years), middle-aged (roughly 38), aged (about 60) and long-lived (about 82). To track age-related changes in TCR beta repertoire diversity, the study relied on deep sequencing normalized with unique cDNA molecular identifiers.

Preparation of the library involved 5' RACE. TCRdb lists the instrument as Illumina HiSeq 2500. A second PCR of about 7 to 12 cycles was run with a J-beta primer mix and a sample-barcoded 5' primer. A template-switch 5' adaptor carrying 12 random nucleotides introduced a unique molecular identifier onto each TCR beta cDNA molecule. At least 2.5 million CDR3-containing paired-end reads were obtained from each sample. All of the RNA was converted into first-strand cDNA using the Mint cDNA synthesis kit, with a TRBC-specific oligonucleotide serving as the primer. After uracil-DNA glycosylase treatment, a first 18-cycle PCR used universal primers M1SS and BC2_uni_R on all cDNA. As for the authors' bioinformatics: For normalization, 1 million high-quality reads were randomly selected from each sample, with every read carrying a distinct molecular identifier. Instead of being binned into consensus sequences, reads with shared molecular identifiers were discarded. MiTCR, with a Q25 quality threshold and the strictest error-elimination algorithm, was used for CDR3 identification, clonotype clustering and error correction. A nonparametric unseen species model using Euler transformation provided a lower-bound estimate of total TCR beta diversity. TCRdb redid the processing of the public reads, applying fastp at Q25 and MiXCR, and retained in-frame beta chains. Every CDR3 protein is listed once, alongside the most common genes and DNA of its rows. TCRdb, not the original authors, processed these V and J calls. The sample yields 1.5 million to 2 million distinct CDR3 sequences; 28% were counted once. The ten largest make up 6.5% to 8.5% of the sample.

Spanning cysteine to phenylalanine, the CDR3 consists of 14 amino acids. Only CDR3 DNA remains: 42 bases, in frame from the first base. Trimming accounts for 2 bases at V and 6 bases at J, while the number of junction bases matched to no gene is 6. Reading the germline V gene (reference sequence) gives CDR1 SSHAT and CDR2 FNYEAQ. Broad study findings and their caveats: Because the CMV infection status of the donors was unknown, age-related changes in expanded clonotypes may potentially have been confounded. Compared with the aged group, more naive CD4+ T cells, fewer expanded clones and increased TCR diversity were shown by the long-lived group, suggesting age selection. Conclusive comparison of naive and antigen-experienced compartments was prevented by the profiling of bulk unsorted PBMCs. The percentage of naive T cells measured by flow cytometry correlated strongly with observed TCR beta diversity. Observed TCR beta diversity per million T cells fell roughly linearly with age, and a significant reduction was already apparent by age roughly 40. Total diversity estimates from one million sequenced T cells were considered lower bounds and underestimates.

The donors were roughly 39 Caucasian individuals from Russia, aged 6 to 90 years, who were systemically healthy. Each donor gave about 9.7 milliliters of peripheral blood, drawn into EDTA-treated Vacutainer tubes. Ficoll-Paque density-gradient centrifugation was used to isolate PBMCs, with at least 6.5 million per sample. Trizol reagent was used to extract total RNA from PBMCs, with at least 5.5 micrograms per sample. The percentages of naive CD45RAhigh/CD27high T cells were determined by flow cytometry on a PBMC aliquot from every donor. This clonotype was recorded many times. The antigen it binds to is not known. No per-base quality is available; no much larger clone lies one base away.

The receptor's source is a woman between 25 and 40 years old in good health. Sequencing was performed on blood. This sequence uses TRBV7-7 and TRBJ2-5; 7 nucleotides in the junction match TRBD1. The bases read TGTGCCAGCAGCTTACATGAGGGGGCGAAGACCCAGTACTTC. This yields the protein CASSLHEGAKTQYF.